This is a list of T cell receptor beta chains from one sample in a study of blood T cell repertoires in COVID-19. Data came from immunoSEQ multiplex PCR; TCRdb stores just in-frame clones and leaves some out. The sample yields roughly 250,000 clones, over 80% seen once. Sequencing was carried out using peripheral blood. The receptors here all came from a woman aged 35 to 49 who had recovered from COVID-19. Each CDR3 is given with its conserved first and last residue. The D gene is left open where the match is weak. Rows give clone size only sometimes, using once, few, many, or a class for an expanded clone.

abundance: NA; v_gene: TRBV19; d_gene: TRBD2; j_gene: TRBJ2-1; CDR3aa: CASSGTSGAHNEQFF; CDR3nt: TGTGCCAGTAGCGGGACTAGCGGGGCCCACAATGAGCAGTTCTTC
abundance: NA; v_gene: TRBV12-3/TRBV12-4; d_gene: TRBD1; j_gene: TRBJ1-2; CDR3aa: CASSPDRDTGYTF; CDR3nt: TGTGCCAGCAGCCCGGACAGGGACACTGGCTACACCTTC
abundance: NA; v_gene: TRBV20-1; d_gene: NA; j_gene: TRBJ1-2; CDR3aa: CSASWGGVDGYTF; CDR3nt: TGCAGTGCTAGTTGGGGCGGGGTTGATGGCTACACCTTC
abundance: once; v_gene: TRBV30; d_gene: NA; j_gene: TRBJ1-6; CDR3aa: CAWSDSENSPLHF; CDR3nt: TGTGCCTGGAGTGATTCTGAGAATTCACCCCTCCACTTT
abundance: once; v_gene: TRBV5-1; d_gene: NA; j_gene: TRBJ2-3; CDR3aa: CASKQRQGTADTQYF; CDR3nt: TGCGCCAGCAAACAAAGACAAGGCACAGCAGATACGCAGTATTTT
abundance: NA; v_gene: TRBV7-6; d_gene: TRBD2; j_gene: TRBJ2-2; CDR3aa: CASSRGLAGNTGELFF; CDR3nt: TGTGCCAGCAGCCGGGGACTAGCGGGAAACACCGGGGAGCTGTTTTTT
abundance: NA; v_gene: TRBV27; d_gene: TRBD1; j_gene: TRBJ1-2; CDR3aa: CASSLGTDRPLSGYTF; CDR3nt: TGTGCCAGCAGTTTAGGGACAGACCGGCCCCTGAGTGGCTACACCTTC
abundance: NA; v_gene: TRBV19; d_gene: NA; j_gene: TRBJ2-1; CDR3aa: CASRRQVGKSYNEQFF; CDR3nt: TGTGCCAGTAGACGACAGGTAGGGAAGTCCTACAATGAGCAGTTCTTC
abundance: NA; v_gene: TRBV5-6; d_gene: NA; j_gene: TRBJ2-1; CDR3aa: CASAPGAWQSEQFF; CDR3nt: TGTGCCAGCGCGCCGGGAGCTTGGCAATCGGAGCAGTTCTTC
abundance: NA; v_gene: TRBV19; d_gene: TRBD1; j_gene: TRBJ1-5; CDR3aa: CASSRGQVDQPQHF; CDR3nt: TGTGCCAGTAGTAGGGGACAGGTGGACCAGCCCCAGCATTTT
abundance: NA; v_gene: TRBV5-4; d_gene: NA; j_gene: TRBJ2-5; CDR3aa: CASSLAQGKETQYF; CDR3nt: TGTGCCAGCAGCTTGGCCCAGGGGAAAGAGACCCAGTACTTC
abundance: NA; v_gene: TRBV7-7; d_gene: NA; j_gene: TRBJ2-2; CDR3aa: CASSKQNTGELFF; CDR3nt: TGTGCCAGCAGCAAACAGAACACCGGGGAGCTGTTTTTT
abundance: once; v_gene: TRBV2; d_gene: NA; j_gene: TRBJ1-5; CDR3aa: CASSDLPGYGNQPQHF; CDR3nt: TGTGCCAGCAGTGATCTTCCAGGGTATGGCAATCAGCCCCAGCATTTT
abundance: once; v_gene: TRBV13; d_gene: NA; j_gene: TRBJ2-5; CDR3aa: CASSLTKTQYF; CDR3nt: TGTGCCAGCAGCTTGACAAAGACCCAGTACTTC
abundance: NA; v_gene: TRBV27; d_gene: NA; j_gene: TRBJ1-5; CDR3aa: CASRNFGLLADQPQHF; CDR3nt: TGTGCCAGCAGGAACTTCGGACTGTTAGCCGATCAGCCCCAGCATTTT
abundance: NA; v_gene: TRBV29-1; d_gene: NA; j_gene: TRBJ2-2; CDR3aa: CSVGGQSNTGELFF; CDR3nt: TGCAGCGTGGGGGGGCAGTCGAACACCGGGGAGCTGTTTTTT
abundance: once; v_gene: TRBV6-5; d_gene: TRBD1; j_gene: TRBJ1-2; CDR3aa: CASRKTGVDYGYTF; CDR3nt: TGTGCCAGCAGAAAGACAGGGGTCGATTATGGCTACACCTTC
abundance: NA; v_gene: TRBV19; d_gene: NA; j_gene: TRBJ1-1; CDR3aa: CASSLPGTPRFAEAFF; CDR3nt: TGTGCCAGTAGTTTACCCGGGACACCACGGTTTGCTGAAGCTTTCTTT
abundance: NA; v_gene: TRBV7-9; d_gene: NA; j_gene: TRBJ1-1; CDR3aa: CASSFGGVRDTEAFF; CDR3nt: TGTGCCAGCAGTTTCGGAGGGGTTCGGGACACTGAAGCTTTCTTT
abundance: NA; v_gene: TRBV6-5; d_gene: TRBD1; j_gene: TRBJ2-1; CDR3aa: CASSLDRLSYNEQFF; CDR3nt: TGTGCCAGCAGCCTGGACAGGCTCTCCTACAATGAGCAGTTCTTC
abundance: NA; v_gene: TRBV16; d_gene: NA; j_gene: TRBJ1-6; CDR3aa: CASSQSRTDNSPLHF; CDR3nt: TGTGCCAGCAGCCAGAGTAGAACAGATAATTCACCCCTCCACTTT
abundance: NA; v_gene: TRBV14; d_gene: TRBD1; j_gene: TRBJ1-1; CDR3aa: CASAPGQGSTEAFF; CDR3nt: TGTGCCAGCGCGCCGGGACAGGGGTCCACTGAAGCTTTCTTT
abundance: NA; v_gene: TRBV5-6; d_gene: NA; j_gene: TRBJ1-5; CDR3aa: CASSLSGSLLNQPQHF; CDR3nt: TGTGCCAGCAGCTTGAGCGGCTCTCTACTTAATCAGCCCCAGCATTTT
abundance: NA; v_gene: TRBV6-5; d_gene: NA; j_gene: TRBJ2-1; CDR3aa: CASSYYRAEDEQFF; CDR3nt: TGTGCCAGCAGTTACTACAGGGCAGAGGATGAGCAGTTCTTC
abundance: NA; v_gene: TRBV2; d_gene: TRBD1; j_gene: TRBJ1-5; CDR3aa: CASRADRGWDQPQHF; CDR3nt: TGTGCCAGCAGAGCAGACAGGGGATGGGATCAGCCCCAGCATTTT
abundance: NA; v_gene: TRBV6-5; d_gene: NA; j_gene: TRBJ1-4; CDR3aa: CASSKTGFKEKLFF; CDR3nt: TGTGCCAGCAGTAAAACAGGGTTCAAAGAAAAACTGTTTTTT
abundance: NA; v_gene: TRBV4-1; d_gene: NA; j_gene: TRBJ2-5; CDR3aa: CASSQAGGSRETQYF; CDR3nt: TGCGCCAGCAGCCAAGCCGGCGGATCCAGAGAGACCCAGTACTTC
abundance: NA; v_gene: TRBV2; d_gene: NA; j_gene: TRBJ2-7; CDR3aa: CASSQGLVGQQYF; CDR3nt: TGTGCCAGCAGTCAGGGACTCGTCGGACAGCAGTACTTC
abundance: NA; v_gene: TRBV2; d_gene: NA; j_gene: TRBJ2-5; CDR3aa: CASKFGTGIQETQYF; CDR3nt: TGTGCCAGCAAGTTTGGGACTGGAATCCAAGAGACCCAGTACTTC
abundance: NA; v_gene: TRBV27; d_gene: TRBD1; j_gene: TRBJ1-1; CDR3aa: CASSRQGAFTEAFF; CDR3nt: TGTGCCAGCAGTAGACAGGGGGCCTTCACTGAAGCTTTCTTT
abundance: NA; v_gene: TRBV28; d_gene: NA; j_gene: TRBJ1-1; CDR3aa: CASSPSLGDTEAFF; CDR3nt: TGTGCCAGCAGTCCCTCCCTTGGAGACACTGAAGCTTTCTTT
abundance: NA; v_gene: TRBV6-8; d_gene: TRBD2; j_gene: TRBJ2-4; CDR3aa: CASNNSGGPLAKNIQYF; CDR3nt: TGTGCCAGCAACAATAGCGGGGGGCCGTTAGCCAAAAACATTCAGTACTTC
abundance: NA; v_gene: TRBV2; d_gene: TRBD2; j_gene: TRBJ2-7; CDR3aa: CASAGLAGAMDEQYF; CDR3nt: TGTGCCAGCGCGGGACTAGCGGGGGCGATGGACGAGCAGTACTTC
abundance: once; v_gene: TRBV7-8; d_gene: NA; j_gene: TRBJ1-1; CDR3aa: CASSLAQGPTEAFF; CDR3nt: TGTGCCAGCAGCTTAGCCCAGGGTCCCACTGAAGCTTTCTTT
abundance: NA; v_gene: TRBV4-1; d_gene: TRBD1; j_gene: TRBJ2-7; CDR3aa: CASSQGTGYEQYF; CDR3nt: TGCGCCAGCAGCCAAGGGACAGGTTACGAGCAGTACTTC
abundance: NA; v_gene: TRBV7-9; d_gene: TRBD1; j_gene: TRBJ1-2; CDR3aa: CASSQDRAHGYTF; CDR3nt: TGTGCCAGCAGCCAGGACAGGGCTCATGGCTACACCTTC
abundance: once; v_gene: TRBV18; d_gene: NA; j_gene: TRBJ2-1; CDR3aa: CASSPVGGPRGYEQFF; CDR3nt: TGTGCCAGCTCGCCGGTCGGGGGGCCCCGTGGTTATGAGCAGTTCTTC